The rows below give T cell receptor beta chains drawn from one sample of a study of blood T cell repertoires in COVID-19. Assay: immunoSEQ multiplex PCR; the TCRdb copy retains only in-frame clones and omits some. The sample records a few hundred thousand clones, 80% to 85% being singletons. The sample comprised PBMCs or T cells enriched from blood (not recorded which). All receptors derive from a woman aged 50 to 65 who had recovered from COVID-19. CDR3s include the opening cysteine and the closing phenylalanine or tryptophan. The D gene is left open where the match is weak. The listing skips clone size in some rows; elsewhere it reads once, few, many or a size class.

CASSRNNNEKLFF,TGTGCCAGCAGCCGTAACAACAATGAAAAACTGTTTTTT,NA,TRBV7-9,TRBJ1-4,NA
CASSELWAAGELFF,TGTGCCAGCAGTGAATTATGGGCTGCCGGGGAGCTGTTTTTT,NA,TRBV6-1,TRBJ2-2,NA
CASSSAGTGYGSSYNEQFF,TGTGCCAGCAGCTCCGCCGGGACAGGGTACGGGAGCTCCTACAATGAGCAGTTCTTC,NA,TRBV7-9,TRBJ2-1,TRBD1
CASTGTGEDLFEQYF,TGCGCCAGCACCGGTACAGGGGAGGACCTTTTCGAGCAGTACTTC,few,TRBV23-1,TRBJ2-7,NA
CASSAGRENTGELFF,TGTGCCAGCAGTGCCGGCCGGGAAAACACCGGGGAGCTGTTTTTT,NA,TRBV27,TRBJ2-2,NA
CAWSPRTGEGYTF,TGTGCCTGGAGTCCCCGGACAGGGGAGGGCTACACCTTC,NA,TRBV30,TRBJ1-2,TRBD1
CASSTGTSGSWSDTQYF,TGTGCCAGCAGTACGGGGACTAGCGGGAGTTGGTCAGATACGCAGTATTTT,NA,TRBV2,TRBJ2-3,TRBD2
CSASRGSNEKLFF,TGCAGTGCTAGTCGAGGGTCTAATGAAAAACTGTTTTTT,NA,TRBV20-1,TRBJ1-4,NA
CASSMQGLNTEAFF,TGTGCCAGTAGTATGCAGGGCCTGAACACTGAAGCTTTCTTT,NA,TRBV19,TRBJ1-1,NA
CASSLEWFSGQPGNTIYF,TGTGCCAGCAGCCTCGAGTGGTTCTCCGGACAGCCTGGAAACACCATATATTTT,NA,TRBV7-6,TRBJ1-3,NA
CASSQDHRGSYEQYF,TGCGCCAGCAGCCAAGATCACAGGGGCTCCTACGAGCAGTACTTC,NA,TRBV4-3,TRBJ2-7,TRBD1
CASAPSDGLSNQPQHF,TGTGCCAGTGCCCCCTCGGACGGACTTAGCAATCAGCCCCAGCATTTT,once,TRBV19,TRBJ1-5,NA
CASSWTGLSGSEKLFF,TGTGCCAGCAGCTGGACAGGACTCTCGGGGTCCGAAAAACTGTTTTTT,NA,TRBV7-9,TRBJ1-4,TRBD1
CATMAGRTDTQYF,TGTGCCACCATGGCAGGGCGCACAGATACGCAGTATTTT,NA,TRBV15,TRBJ2-3,NA
CASSPRQGTDTQYF,TGTGCCAGCAGCCCCCGACAGGGTACAGATACGCAGTATTTT,NA,TRBV11-3,TRBJ2-3,TRBD1
CASSLVRGGPNGELFF,TGTGCCAGCAGCTTAGTGCGGGGGGGGCCCAACGGGGAGCTGTTTTTT,NA,TRBV11-2,TRBJ2-2,TRBD2
CSVGLRGTDTQYF,TGCAGCGTGGGGCTCAGGGGCACAGATACGCAGTATTTT,NA,TRBV29-1,TRBJ2-3,NA
CASSLGVGAKGEQYF,TGCGCCAGCAGCTTGGGGGTAGGGGCCAAGGGCGAGCAGTACTTC,NA,TRBV5-1,TRBJ2-7,NA
CASSRGQGGDYGYTF,TGCGCCAGCAGCCGCGGACAGGGGGGAGACTATGGCTACACCTTC,NA,TRBV4-1,TRBJ1-2,TRBD1
CASSFQQGAEGYTF,TGCGCCAGCAGCTTTCAACAGGGGGCGGAAGGCTACACCTTC,NA,TRBV5-1,TRBJ1-2,TRBD1
CASSFSTGPSGGYTF,TGTGCCAGCAGTTTCTCCACAGGGCCCTCAGGGGGCTACACCTTC,NA,TRBV28,TRBJ1-2,NA
CASSPGGGHNEQFF,TGTGCCAGCAGCCCCGGCGGGGGCCACAATGAGCAGTTCTTC,NA,TRBV7-2,TRBJ2-1,NA
CASSRGGPGGNYGYTF,TGTGCCAGCAGCCGAGGGGGGCCAGGGGGTAACTATGGCTACACCTTC,NA,TRBV7-8,TRBJ1-2,TRBD1
CASSTQVGTQYF,TGTGCCAGCAGCACCCAGGTGGGGACCCAGTACTTC,NA,TRBV7-2,TRBJ2-5,NA
CASSKDRVRGYTF,TGTGCCAGCAGCAAGGACAGGGTTCGTGGCTACACCTTC,NA,TRBV5-6,TRBJ1-2,TRBD1
CSASRVAGGLETQYF,TGCAGTGCTAGTCGCGTAGCGGGGGGGCTTGAGACCCAGTACTTC,NA,TRBV20-1,TRBJ2-5,TRBD2
CASTRDRVVDTEAFF,TGCGCCAGCACCCGCGACAGGGTGGTGGACACTGAAGCTTTCTTT,NA,TRBV5-1,TRBJ1-1,TRBD1
CASSRTSNQPQHF,TGCGCCAGCAGCCGGACAAGCAATCAGCCCCAGCATTTT,NA,TRBV10-2,TRBJ1-5,NA
CASSQALSLRNEKLFF,TGCGCCAGCAGCCAGGCTCTATCCCTGAGGAATGAAAAACTGTTTTTT,NA,TRBV4-3,TRBJ1-4,NA
CASSLAGPREAFF,TGTGCCAGCAGCCTGGCAGGCCCCCGTGAAGCTTTCTTT,NA,TRBV7-8,TRBJ1-1,NA
CASSLVTGGDYGYTF,TGTGCCAGCAGCTTAGTGACCGGGGGAGACTATGGCTACACCTTC,once,TRBV7-9,TRBJ1-2,NA
CASSSNWHGSSYNEQFF,TGTGCCAGCAGCTCGAATTGGCACGGGAGCTCCTACAATGAGCAGTTCTTC,NA,TRBV7-6,TRBJ2-1,NA
CASSLAVGGPQHF,TGTGCCAGCAGTTTAGCGGTGGGGGGGCCCCAGCATTTT,NA,TRBV12-3/TRBV12-4,TRBJ1-5,NA
CASTNRGLGNTIYF,TGTGCCAGCACAAACAGGGGGCTCGGAAACACCATATATTTT,NA,TRBV2,TRBJ1-3,TRBD1
CASSEHPQGDTEAFF,TGTGCCAGCAGCGAGCACCCACAGGGAGACACTGAAGCTTTCTTT,NA,TRBV9,TRBJ1-1,NA